These 4 T cell receptor beta chains were sequenced from one sample in a study. A single record per CDR3 protein comes from TCRdb applying MiXCR to the RT-PCR reads. The sample has about 680,000 distinct CDR3 sequences; 13% to 15% are singletons. Sequencing was performed on memory CD4+ T cells from blood. Receptor source: a female donor in good health, serving as a healthy control.

The chain joins TRBV19 to TRBJ2-1; D perhaps matches TRBD2 (6 bases). This CDR3 spans 14 amino acids. V was shortened by 6 bases and J by 8 bases, with 17 bases between the two germline ends. Germline V gene sequence: CDR1 LNHDA, CDR2 SQIVND (reference sequence). The CDR3 nucleotides read TGTGCCAGTAGCCCGGAGGGCCATAATGATGAGCAGTTCTTC. This translates into CASSPEGHNDEQFF. Full variable domain (missing parts from reference TRBV19 and TRBJ2-1): DGGITQSPKYLFRKEGQNVTLSCEQNLNHDAMYWYRQDPGQGLRLIYYSQIVNDFQKGDIAEGYSVSREKKESFPLTVTSAQKNPTAFYLCASSPEGHNDEQFFGPGTRLTVL.

This clonotype was observed many times. The V and J genes are TRBV12-3 or TRBV12-4 and TRBJ1-1, with no clear D. The V and J ends lost 3 bases and 0 bases respectively, with 8 bases between them. The CDR3 totals 14 residues. Here the CDR3 DNA reads TGTGCCAGCAGTTTCTCAGTGATGAACACTGAAGCTTTCTTT. Protein sequence: CASSFSVMNTEAFF.

This clonotype was found many times. The CDR3 coding sequence is TGTGCCACCAGTTCCGGGACTGTGCGGGGCTACACCTTC. It specifies CATSSGTVRGYTF. The genes are TRBV24-1 and TRBJ1-2, with D perhaps matching TRBD1 (5 bases). The ends were cut back, 6 bases at V and 8 bases at J, with 15 bases in the middle. In germline, CDR1 is KGHDR, CDR2 SFDVKD. The CDR3 extends over 13 amino acids.

This clonotype has a handful of counts. This chain links TRBV18 with TRBJ1-1; 8 nucleotides align to TRBD1. Germline assignment: CDR1 KGHSH and CDR2 LQKENI. The CDR3 runs 15 residues. After removal of 3 bases from V and 1 base from J, the junction contained 4 bases not matched to a gene. The CDR3 here is CASSPRQGTNTEAFF. The CDR3 nucleotides are TGTGCCAGCTCACCCAGACAGGGGACGAACACTGAAGCTTTCTTT.